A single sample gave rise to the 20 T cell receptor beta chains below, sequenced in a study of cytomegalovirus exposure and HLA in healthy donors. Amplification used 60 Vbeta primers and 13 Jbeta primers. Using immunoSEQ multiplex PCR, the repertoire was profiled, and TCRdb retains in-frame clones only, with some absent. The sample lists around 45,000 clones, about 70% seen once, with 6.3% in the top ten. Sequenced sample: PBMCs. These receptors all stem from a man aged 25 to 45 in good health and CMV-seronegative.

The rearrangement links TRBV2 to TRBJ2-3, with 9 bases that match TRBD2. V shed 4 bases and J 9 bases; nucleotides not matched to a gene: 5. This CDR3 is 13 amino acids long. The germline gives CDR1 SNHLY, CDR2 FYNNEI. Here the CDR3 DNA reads TGTGCCAGCAGTGGGCTAGCGGGAAGAACGCAGTATTTT. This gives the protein CASSGLAGRTQYF.

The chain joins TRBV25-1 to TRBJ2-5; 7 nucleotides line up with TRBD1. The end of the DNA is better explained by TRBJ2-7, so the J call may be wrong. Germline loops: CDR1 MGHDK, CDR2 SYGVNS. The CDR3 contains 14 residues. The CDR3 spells CASSDWDRPYEQYF. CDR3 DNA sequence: TGTGCCAGCAGTGATTGGGACAGACCCTACGAGCAGTACTTC.

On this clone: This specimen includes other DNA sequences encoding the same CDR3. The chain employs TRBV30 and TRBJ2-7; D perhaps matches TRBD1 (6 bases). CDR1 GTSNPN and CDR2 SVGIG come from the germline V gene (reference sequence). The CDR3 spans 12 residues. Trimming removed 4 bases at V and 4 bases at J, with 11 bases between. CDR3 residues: CAWKQGSYEQYF. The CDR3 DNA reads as TGTGCCTGGAAACAGGGATCTTACGAGCAGTACTTC.

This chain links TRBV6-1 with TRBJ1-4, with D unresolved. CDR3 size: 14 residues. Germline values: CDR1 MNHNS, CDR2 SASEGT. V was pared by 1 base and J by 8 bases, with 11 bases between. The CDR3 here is CASSEESRREKLFF. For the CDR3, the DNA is TGTGCCAGCAGTGAAGAAAGCCGGAGGGAAAAACTGTTTTTT.

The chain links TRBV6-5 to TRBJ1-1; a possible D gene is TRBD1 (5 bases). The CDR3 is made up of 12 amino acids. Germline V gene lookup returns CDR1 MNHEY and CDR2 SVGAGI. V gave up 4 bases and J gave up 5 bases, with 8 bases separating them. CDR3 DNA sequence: TGTGCCAGCAGTTCAGGGTTAACTGAAGCTTTCTTT. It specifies CASSSGLTEAFF.

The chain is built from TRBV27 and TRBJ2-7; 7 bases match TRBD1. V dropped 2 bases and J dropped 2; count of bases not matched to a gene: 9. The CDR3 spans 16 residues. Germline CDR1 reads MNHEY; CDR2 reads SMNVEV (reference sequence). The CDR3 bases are TGTGCCAGCAGTTTAACTCAAACAGGGGCTCCCTACGAGCAGTACTTC. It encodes CASSLTQTGAPYEQYF.

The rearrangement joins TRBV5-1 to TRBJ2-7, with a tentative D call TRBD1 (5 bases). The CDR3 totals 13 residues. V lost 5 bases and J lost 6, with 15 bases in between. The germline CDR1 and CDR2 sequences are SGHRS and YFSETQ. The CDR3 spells CASSLNQGREQYF. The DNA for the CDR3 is TGCGCCAGCAGTTTAAATCAGGGCCGCGAGCAGTACTTC. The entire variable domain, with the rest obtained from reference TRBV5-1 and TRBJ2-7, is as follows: KAGVTQTPRYLIKTRGQQVTLSCSPISGHRSVSWYQQTPGQGLQFLFEYFSETQRNKGNFPGRFSGRQFSNSRSEMNVSTLELGDSALYLCASSLNQGREQYFGPGTRLTVT.

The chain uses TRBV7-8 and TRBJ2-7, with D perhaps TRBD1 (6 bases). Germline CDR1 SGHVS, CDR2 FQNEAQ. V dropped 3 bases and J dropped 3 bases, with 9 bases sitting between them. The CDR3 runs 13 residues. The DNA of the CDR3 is TGTGCCAGCAGCTTCGACAGGTACTACGAGCAGTACTTC. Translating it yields CASSFDRYYEQYF.

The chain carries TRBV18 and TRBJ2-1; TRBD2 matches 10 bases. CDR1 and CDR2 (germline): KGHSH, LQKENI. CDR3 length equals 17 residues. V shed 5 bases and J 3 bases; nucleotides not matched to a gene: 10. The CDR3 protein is CASSKSSGSIDYNEQFF. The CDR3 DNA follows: TGTGCCAGCTCAAAGTCTAGCGGGAGTATTGACTACAATGAGCAGTTCTTC.

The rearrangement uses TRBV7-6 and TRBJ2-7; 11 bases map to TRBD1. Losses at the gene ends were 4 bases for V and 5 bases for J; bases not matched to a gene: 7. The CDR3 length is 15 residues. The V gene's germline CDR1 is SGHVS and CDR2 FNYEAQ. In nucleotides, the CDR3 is TGTGCCAGCAGCTCTAGGACAGGGGGCGCGGACGAGCAGTACTTC. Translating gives CASSSRTGGADEQYF. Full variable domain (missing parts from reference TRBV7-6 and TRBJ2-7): GAGVSQSPRYKVTKRGQDVALRCDPISGHVSLYWYRQALGQGPEFLTYFNYEAQQDKSGLPNDRFSAERPEGSISTLTIQRTEQRDSAMYRCASSSRTGGADEQYFGPGTRLTVT.

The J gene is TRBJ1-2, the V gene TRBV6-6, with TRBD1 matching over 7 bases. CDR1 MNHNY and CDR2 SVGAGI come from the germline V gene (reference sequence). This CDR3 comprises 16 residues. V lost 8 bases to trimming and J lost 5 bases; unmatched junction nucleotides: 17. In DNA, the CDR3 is TGTGCCAGCTCACTAGGATTCGACCGGGACAGATATGGCTACACCTTC. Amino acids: CASSLGFDRDRYGYTF.

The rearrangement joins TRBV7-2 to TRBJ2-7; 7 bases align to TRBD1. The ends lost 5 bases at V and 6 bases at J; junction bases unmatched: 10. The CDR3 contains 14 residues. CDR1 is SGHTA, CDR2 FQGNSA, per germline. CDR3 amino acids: CASSKRQGSGEQYF. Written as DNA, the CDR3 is TGTGCCAGCAGCAAACGACAGGGTTCAGGCGAGCAGTACTTC.

This CDR3 reads CASGLARSSGANVLTF. As DNA, the CDR3 is TGTGCTAGTGGTTTGGCGAGGAGCTCTGGGGCCAACGTCCTGACTTTC. The chain recombines TRBV12-5 with TRBJ2-6; no firm D call. CDR3 size: 16 residues. Germline V lookup: CDR1 LGHNT, CDR2 FRNRAP. V was cut by 1 base and J by 0 bases, with 7 bases left in between.

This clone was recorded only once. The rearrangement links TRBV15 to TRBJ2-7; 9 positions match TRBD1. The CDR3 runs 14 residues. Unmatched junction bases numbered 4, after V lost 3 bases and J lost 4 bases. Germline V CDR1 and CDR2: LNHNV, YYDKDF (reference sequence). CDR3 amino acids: CATSRQQGAYEQYF. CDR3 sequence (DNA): TGTGCCACCAGCAGGCAACAGGGGGCTTACGAGCAGTACTTC.

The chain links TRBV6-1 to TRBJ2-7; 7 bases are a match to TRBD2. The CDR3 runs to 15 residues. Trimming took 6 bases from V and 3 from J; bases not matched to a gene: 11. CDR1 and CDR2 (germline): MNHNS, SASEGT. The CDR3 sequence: CASSPATTSDYEQYF. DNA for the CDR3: TGTGCCAGCAGCCCGGCGACAACTAGCGACTACGAGCAGTACTTC.

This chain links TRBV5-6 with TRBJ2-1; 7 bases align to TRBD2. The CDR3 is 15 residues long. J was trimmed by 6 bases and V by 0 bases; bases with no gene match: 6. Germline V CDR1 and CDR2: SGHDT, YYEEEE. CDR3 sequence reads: CASSLDGGGFNEQFF. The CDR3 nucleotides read TGTGCCAGCAGCTTGGATGGGGGGGGGTTCAATGAGCAGTTCTTC. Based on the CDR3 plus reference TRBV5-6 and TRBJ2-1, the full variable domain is DAGVTQSPTHLIKTRGQQVTLRCSPKSGHDTVSWYQQALGQGPQFIFQYYEEEERQRGNFPDRFSGHQFPNYSSELNVNALLLGDSALYLCASSLDGGGFNEQFFGPGTRLTVL.

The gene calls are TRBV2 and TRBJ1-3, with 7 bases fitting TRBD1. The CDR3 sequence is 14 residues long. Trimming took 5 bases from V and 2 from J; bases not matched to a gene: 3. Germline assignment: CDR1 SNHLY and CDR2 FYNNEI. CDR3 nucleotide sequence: TGTGCCAGCAGTAGGGGACAGCCTGGAAACACCATATATTTT. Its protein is CASSRGQPGNTIYF.

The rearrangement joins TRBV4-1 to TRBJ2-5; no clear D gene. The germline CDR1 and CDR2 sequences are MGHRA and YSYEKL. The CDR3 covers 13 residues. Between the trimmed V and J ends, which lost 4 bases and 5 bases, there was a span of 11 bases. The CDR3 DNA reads TGCGCCAGCAGCCCGCTCGTGAGGGAGACCCAGTACTTC. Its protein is CASSPLVRETQYF.

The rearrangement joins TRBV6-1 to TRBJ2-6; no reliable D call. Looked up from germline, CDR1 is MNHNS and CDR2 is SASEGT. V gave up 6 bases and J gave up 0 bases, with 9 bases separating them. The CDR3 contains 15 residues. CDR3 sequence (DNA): TGTGCCAGCAGCATCGACACCTCTGGGGCCAACGTCCTGACTTTC. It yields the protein CASSIDTSGANVLTF.

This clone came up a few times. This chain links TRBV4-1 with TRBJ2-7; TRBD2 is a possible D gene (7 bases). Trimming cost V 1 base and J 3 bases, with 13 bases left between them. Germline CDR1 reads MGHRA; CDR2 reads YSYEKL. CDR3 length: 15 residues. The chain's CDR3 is CASSQGGGRSYEQYF. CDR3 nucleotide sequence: TGCGCCAGCAGCCAAGGGGGGGGCAGGAGCTACGAGCAGTACTTC.